The 9 T cell receptor beta chains listed next were all sequenced from one sample in a study of radiation and T cells in renal cell carcinoma. Here immunoSEQ multiplex PCR was the method, and the copy in TCRdb shows in-frame clones only, minus some. Counted here are about 24,000 clones, under 65% occurring once; the ten biggest clones make up less than 25%. Documented treatment: treatment-naive control, cytoreductive nephrectomy. The sequenced sample was tumor tissue, obtained from a patient whose treatment was nephrectomy without radiotherapy. These receptors all come from a human donor with renal cell carcinoma.

This clone was counted a few times. The genes are TRBV7-3 and TRBJ1-2; the D gene is possibly TRBD1 (6 bases). This CDR3 is built from 15 residues. Trimming removed 2 bases at V and 2 bases at J, with 12 bases between. CDR1 is SGHTA and CDR2 is FQGTGA in the germline V gene. DNA of the CDR3: TGTGCCAGCAGCTTAGGACAGCCCGAGAACTATGGCTACACCTTC. Its protein product is CASSLGQPENYGYTF.

The rearrangement uses TRBV27 and TRBJ1-2, with 8 bases identical to TRBD1. V lost 6 bases to trimming and J lost 4 bases; unmatched junction nucleotides: 10. Germline V gene sequence: CDR1 MNHEY, CDR2 SMNVEV (reference sequence). The CDR3 sequence is 15 residues long. The CDR3 loop reads CASSLLGQGAYGYTF. The CDR3 DNA follows: TGTGCCAGCAGCTTACTTGGACAGGGCGCCTATGGCTACACCTTC.

This clone was counted between two and nine times. The chain uses TRBV11-1 and TRBJ1-1, with 7 bases fitting TRBD1. Germline assignment: CDR1 SGHAT and CDR2 FQDESV (reference sequence). Trimming at V came to 1 base and at J to 3 bases, leaving 2 bases not matched to a gene. CDR3 length equals 14 residues. The CDR3 DNA reads TGTGCCAGCAGCTTAGATGACAGGGACACTGAAGCTTTCTTT. It translates to CASSLDDRDTEAFF.

This clone was seen only once. This sequence joins TRBV6-5 and TRBJ1-1; maybe TRBD1 (5 bases). The CDR3 length is 13 residues. V was shortened by 5 bases and J by 4 bases, with 11 bases between the two germline ends. The germline V gene has CDR1 MNHEY and CDR2 SVGAGI. This CDR3 is CASSVQGSTEAFF. The CDR3, as DNA: TGTGCCAGCAGTGTTCAGGGTTCCACTGAAGCTTTCTTT.

This clone was seen ten or more times. The chain uses TRBV5-3 and TRBJ1-1, with unresolved D. TRBV5-3 is assigned to the ORF class and has an uncertain function. The germline V and J ends were trimmed by 1 base and 1 base, with 11 bases remaining between them. The CDR3 totals 15 residues. In DNA, the CDR3 is TGTGCCAGAAGCTTGTTGACGGAGGAGAACACTGAAGCTTTCTTT. It translates to CARSLLTEENTEAFF.

This clone was recorded a few times. The chain is built from TRBV14 and TRBJ1-1; tentatively, D is TRBD1 (5 bases). The germline V gene encodes CDR1 SGHDN and CDR2 FVKESK. V lost 3 bases, J lost 5 bases, and 13 bases lay in between. There are 14 residues in the CDR3. CDR3 in DNA: TGTGCCAGCAGCCACCGAGGCGAGGGGACTGAAGCTTTCTTT. This sequence encodes CASSHRGEGTEAFF. Combining the CDR3 with reference TRBV14 and TRBJ1-1 gives the whole variable domain EAGVTQFPSHSVIEKGQTVTLRCDPISGHDNLYWYRRVMGKEIKFLLHFVKESKQDESGMPNNRFLAERTGGTYSTLKVQPAELEDSGVYFCASSHRGEGTEAFFGQGTRLTVV.

Written as DNA, the CDR3 is TGTGCCAGCAGCAGTGCTTCCAGGGCGGCTGAAGCTTTCTTT. Amino acids: CASSSASRAAEAFF. The rearrangement uses TRBV7-6 and TRBJ1-1; D is perhaps TRBD1 (5 bases). With 5 bases removed from V and 6 bases from J, the gap between germline ends came to 16 bases. This CDR3 comprises 14 residues. The germline gives CDR1 SGHVS, CDR2 FNYEAQ.

This chain connects TRBV7-2 to TRBJ2-3, with D possibly being TRBD1 or TRBD2 (5 bases each). This CDR3 comprises 14 residues. Trimming took 5 bases from V and 4 from J, leaving 13 bases between them. From germline, CDR1 is SGHTA and CDR2 FQGNSA. The CDR3 DNA reads as TGTGCCAGCAGCATTAGGACGGGACCAGATACGCAGTATTTT. Amino acids: CASSIRTGPDTQYF.

This clone is large by share. The rearrangement joins TRBV5-5 to TRBJ1-1; D remains unclear. CDR1 and CDR2 (germline): SGHKS, YYEKEE (reference sequence). This CDR3 spans 13 amino acids. Trimming cost V 6 bases and J 0 bases, with 9 bases left between them. CDR3 sequence reads: CASKHDMNTEAFF. The CDR3, as DNA: TGTGCCAGCAAACACGACATGAACACTGAAGCTTTCTTT.